A single sample is the source of the 20 T cell receptor beta chains below, sequenced in a study of technical replicates of blood from several donors (TCRdb year 2017). Libraries were prepared through the immunoSEQ multiplex PCR assay. Sourced from immuneACCESS, this table was stored by TCRdb with only in-frame sequences that have V and J called. A share of the clones is absent; for the studies checked, an unresolved V gene accounts for under half, and the remainder has no known explanation. The sample contains tens of thousands of clones, more than 80% of them found a single time. Together, the top ten hold around 3.9% of the sample. The sample comprised PBMCs. All receptors come from a human donor in good health. Some clones in this sample may be carry-over from other donors' samples.

With regard to this clone: One end of the junction varies from germline; a read error may be responsible. V gene TRBV2 combines with J gene TRBJ2-5; D call uncertain. Germline loops: CDR1 SNHLY, CDR2 FYNNEI. The CDR3 covers 15 residues. The CDR3 bases are TGTGCCAGCAGTCAAGCCAAGAGGCTCCAAGGGACCCAGTACTTC. Protein: CASSQAKRLQGTQYF.

The chain links TRBV5-1 to TRBJ2-3; D is uncertain. Per the germline V gene, CDR1 is SGHRS and CDR2 is YFSETQ. Trimming removed 6 bases at V and 2 bases at J, with 13 bases between. This CDR3 is 14 amino acids long. This chain's CDR3 is CASTTSGVTDTQYF. The CDR3 DNA sequence: TGCGCCAGCACTACCTCTGGTGTCACAGATACGCAGTATTTT.

The chain uses TRBV7-2 and TRBJ2-7; D is uncertain. The CDR3 contains 13 residues. Per the germline V gene, CDR1 is SGHTA and CDR2 is FQGNSA. V was trimmed by 5 bases and J by 4 bases, leaving 12 bases between them. CDR3 DNA: TGTGCCAGCAGCCCTCAAGAGTGGTACGAGCAGTACTTC. Translation: CASSPQEWYEQYF.

The chain uses TRBV10-3 and TRBJ1-2, with a weak D call TRBD1 (6 bases). The V end was cut by 0 bases, the J end by 7 bases, with 21 bases between. The CDR3 runs to 17 residues. Germline loops: CDR1 ENHRY, CDR2 SYGVKD. The chain's CDR3 is CAISESSSGALSGGYTF. DNA for the CDR3: TGTGCCATCAGTGAGTCGTCTTCAGGGGCCCTCTCGGGTGGCTACACCTTC.

This clone has just one count. The chain is built from TRBV29-1 and TRBJ2-5; 8 bases line up with TRBD2. The V gene's germline CDR1 is SQVTM and CDR2 ANQGSEA. The CDR3 runs to 15 residues. The V segment lost 4 bases and the J segment 0 bases; nucleotides outside the gene matches: 7. CDR3 sequence (DNA): TGCAGCGTTGCGGCCGGGGGGGGGCACCAAGAGACCCAGTACTTC. Its protein is CSVAAGGGHQETQYF.

The chain is built from TRBV7-2 and TRBJ1-3, with a tentative D call TRBD1 (5 bases). The CDR3 totals 16 residues. The V end lost 2 bases, the J end lost 0 bases, and 11 bases lay between the germline ends. The germline CDR1 and CDR2 sequences are SGHTA and FQGNSA. The CDR3 DNA follows: TGTGCCAGCAGCTTACTAGGACACTTCTCTGGAAACACCATATATTTT. It encodes CASSLLGHFSGNTIYF.

As to this clone: The sample has other DNA sequences that encode this CDR3 too. The chain carries TRBV11-2 and TRBJ2-7; a possible D gene is TRBD1 (5 bases). The germline CDR1 and CDR2 sequences are SGHAT and FQNNGV. V shed 1 base and J shed 0 bases, with 10 bases lying between them. The CDR3 spans 15 residues. CDR3 residues: CASSLVAGPSYEQYF. For the CDR3, the DNA is TGTGCCAGCAGCTTAGTGGCAGGGCCCTCCTACGAGCAGTACTTC.

This chain uses TRBV30 with TRBJ1-1, with D possibly matching TRBD1 (5 bases). Germline V gives CDR1 GTSNPN, CDR2 SVGIG (reference sequence). Trimming pared 8 bases from V and 5 bases from J, leaving 15 bases between. This CDR3 comprises 12 residues. CDR3 amino acids: CAGNRRGTEAFF. The CDR3, as DNA: TGTGCCGGGAACAGGAGAGGAACTGAAGCTTTCTTT.

The chain recombines TRBV9 with TRBJ2-7, with D possibly TRBD1 on 6 matching bases. The ends were cut back, 0 bases at V and 6 bases at J, with 13 bases in the middle. Germline V lookup: CDR1 SGDLS, CDR2 YYNGEE. This CDR3 contains 14 residues. This CDR3 reads CASSVDSQGIEQYF. The CDR3 DNA follows: TGTGCCAGCAGCGTAGATTCTCAGGGGATCGAGCAGTACTTC.

The V and J genes are TRBV7-2 and TRBJ1-4; TRBD1 agrees at 10 bases. Germline CDR1 SGHTA, CDR2 FQGNSA. V gave up 5 bases and J gave up 10 bases; unmatched junction bases: 7. The length of the CDR3 is 14 residues. The CDR3 DNA follows: TGTGCCAGCAGCAACGACAGGGGGCGGGGAAAACTGTTTTTT. Amino acids: CASSNDRGRGKLFF.

The genes are TRBV5-6 and TRBJ2-7; the match to TRBD1 covers 7 bases. CDR1 is SGHDT and CDR2 is YYEEEE in the germline V gene. The CDR3 has 14 amino acids. V dropped 2 bases and J dropped 7; count of bases not matched to a gene: 9. CDR3 in DNA: TGTGCCAGCAGCTTCAGGACAGGAGTAGGGGAGCAGTACTTC. This encodes CASSFRTGVGEQYF.

The CDR3 spells CASSLVAGGNEQYF. DNA of the CDR3: TGTGCCAGCAGCTTAGTAGCGGGGGGAAACGAGCAGTACTTC. The chain joins TRBV7-2 to TRBJ2-7; 10 nucleotides line up with TRBD2. The germline V gene encodes CDR1 SGHTA and CDR2 FQGNSA. The CDR3 extends over 14 amino acids. J lost 5 bases, V lost 1 base, and 2 bases had no gene match.

The chain is built from TRBV7-9 and TRBJ2-1; the match to TRBD2 covers 10 bases. With V trimmed by 2 bases and J by 9 bases, 10 bases remained unmatched. The CDR3 contains 16 residues. Per the germline V gene, CDR1 is SEHNR and CDR2 is FQNEAQ (reference sequence). CDR3 protein: CASSLLVLAGDVEQFF. CDR3 nucleotide sequence: TGTGCCAGCAGCTTACTAGTCCTAGCGGGGGATGTTGAGCAGTTCTTC.

The chain couples TRBV30 to TRBJ2-7; TRBD2 is a possible D gene (7 bases). The V gene's germline CDR1 is GTSNPN and CDR2 SVGIG (reference sequence). Trimming took off 1 base at V and 0 bases at J, with 10 bases between the two ends. CDR3 length equals 14 residues. The CDR3 nucleotides are TGTGCCTGGAGTGGGGGGGGGCCCTCCTACGAGCAGTACTTC. Its translation is CAWSGGGPSYEQYF.

This clone has more than one count but fewer than ten. J is TRBJ1-1 and V is TRBV6-1; the match to TRBD1 covers 7 bases. V dropped 0 bases and J dropped 11; count of bases not matched to a gene: 9. The CDR3 is 14 amino acids. Looked up from germline, CDR1 is MNHNS and CDR2 is SASEGT. The DNA for the CDR3 is TGTGCCAGCAGTGAAGCGTCAGGACAGGTGAGGGCTTTCTTT. Translation gives CASSEASGQVRAFF.

This chain joins TRBV7-3 and TRBJ2-5, with D maybe TRBD1 (8 bases). Trimming left V 4 bases short and J 4 bases short, with 10 bases between. Per the germline V gene, CDR1 is SGHTA and CDR2 is FQGTGA. The CDR3 is 13 amino acids. The CDR3 spells CASSYRGGETQYF. The CDR3 DNA sequence: TGTGCCAGCAGCTACAGGGGGGGAGAGACCCAGTACTTC.

The CDR3 sequence: CASSFTEQGTEAFF. DNA for the CDR3: TGTGCCAGCAGTTTCACCGAACAGGGGACTGAAGCTTTCTTT. The chain employs TRBV27 and TRBJ1-1, with 7 bases identical to TRBD1. This CDR3 is 14 amino acids long. V shed 3 bases, J shed 5 bases, and the junction held 6 bases outside the gene matches. Per the germline V gene, CDR1 is MNHEY and CDR2 is SMNVEV (reference sequence).

The chain joins TRBV7-9 to TRBJ2-1; perhaps TRBD1 as D (6 bases). V lost 6 bases, J lost 4 bases, and 16 bases lay in between. The germline V gene encodes CDR1 SEHNR and CDR2 FQNEAQ (reference sequence). The CDR3 consists of 15 residues. The CDR3 spells CASRRTRDTYNEQFF. The CDR3 DNA reads TGTGCCAGCAGGAGAACCCGGGACACATACAATGAGCAGTTCTTC.

The chain combines TRBV29-1 with TRBJ2-3, with D maybe TRBD2 (5 bases). CDR3 size: 15 residues. CDR1 is SQVTM and CDR2 is ANQGSEA in the germline V gene. Trimming left V 3 bases short and J 0 bases short, with 13 bases between. The CDR3 loop is CSVENGRTSTDTQYF. In DNA, the CDR3 is TGCAGCGTTGAGAATGGCAGGACTAGCACAGATACGCAGTATTTT.

The chain employs TRBV5-1 and TRBJ2-5; 8 positions match TRBD1. The trim removed 4 bases at V and 5 bases at J, leaving 10 bases unmatched. The CDR3 totals 15 residues. The germline CDR1 and CDR2 sequences are SGHRS and YFSETQ. The CDR3 protein is CASSAHRGKGETQYF. The CDR3 bases are TGCGCCAGCAGCGCACACAGGGGGAAGGGCGAGACCCAGTACTTC. The full variable domain, its missing parts supplied by reference TRBV5-1 and TRBJ2-5, is KAGVTQTPRYLIKTRGQQVTLSCSPISGHRSVSWYQQTPGQGLQFLFEYFSETQRNKGNFPGRFSGRQFSNSRSEMNVSTLELGDSALYLCASSAHRGKGETQYFGPGTRLLVL.